Presented here are 30 T cell receptor beta chains from one specimen sequenced in a study of CD8 T cells in Susac syndrome (dated by TCRdb to about 2019). The protocol used for the library was the immunoSEQ multiplex PCR assay. RNA was extracted using the RNeasy kit, and about 0.5 to 1 ug of the RNA was reverse transcribed with random hexamers. TCRdb reprocessing: public reads trimmed at Q25 with fastp, clones called with MiXCR, in-frame beta chains kept. Identical CDR3 proteins give one entry, which carries the most common genes and DNA. For this sample there are approximately 150,000 distinct CDR3 sequences; roughly 94% appear just once. The top ten hold 0.075% to 0.09% of the sample. What was sequenced was CD4+ T cells from PBMCs. The receptors come from a human donor in good health.

The chain employs TRBV3-1 and TRBJ2-7; a possible D gene is TRBD1 (6 bases). V was clipped by 0 bases and J by 5 bases, with 20 bases between them. Per the germline V gene, CDR1 is LGHDT and CDR2 is YNNKEL (reference sequence). This CDR3 is built from 17 residues. CDR3 in amino acids: CASSQDHPRTGMDEQYF. CDR3 in DNA: TGTGCCAGCAGCCAAGATCATCCTCGAACAGGGATGGACGAGCAGTACTTC.

The V gene is TRBV28, the J gene TRBJ1-1, with 8 bases lining up with TRBD1. The germline V gene encodes CDR1 MDHEN and CDR2 SYDVKM. The CDR3 runs 14 residues. Trimming cost V 6 bases and J 5 bases; bases outside gene matches: 8. CDR3 residues: CASSPDRGGTEAFF. As DNA, the CDR3 is TGTGCCAGCAGCCCAGACAGGGGAGGGACTGAAGCTTTCTTT.

The chain recombines TRBV6-5 with TRBJ2-3; 10 bases line up with TRBD1. V was clipped by 0 bases and J by 6 bases; unmatched bases: 6. The CDR3 covers 16 residues. Germline V gene sequence: CDR1 MNHEY, CDR2 SVGAGI. CDR3 loop: CASSYSAGTGVDTQYF. The DNA for the CDR3 is TGTGCCAGCAGTTACTCAGCCGGGACAGGGGTGGATACGCAGTATTTT.

The rearrangement links TRBV30 to TRBJ2-5, with D possibly called TRBD1 or TRBD2 (5 bases each). The V end was cut by 2 bases, the J end by 2 bases, with 12 bases between. This CDR3 comprises 14 residues. Germline loops: CDR1 GTSNPN, CDR2 SVGIG (reference sequence). The CDR3 region is CAWSFGATQETQYF. CDR3 in DNA: TGTGCCTGGAGTTTCGGGGCTACTCAAGAGACCCAGTACTTC.

V is TRBV10-1 and J is TRBJ1-1, with no clear D. V dropped 4 bases and J dropped 10 bases, with 16 bases sitting between them. Germline CDR1 reads WNHNN; CDR2 reads SYGVQD (reference sequence). The CDR3 runs 13 residues. CDR3 region: CASSGFRDAIAFF. In DNA form, the CDR3 reads TGCGCCAGCAGTGGATTCAGAGACGCTATAGCTTTCTTT.

The gene calls are TRBV18 and TRBJ1-4; 8 bases line up with TRBD1. J gave up 5 bases and V 1 base, and 3 bases lay outside the gene matches. CDR1 is KGHSH, CDR2 LQKENI, per germline. This CDR3 has 15 residues. CDR3 DNA sequence: TGTGCCAGCTCACCACAACGACAGGGGAATGAAAAACTGTTTTTT. Its protein product is CASSPQRQGNEKLFF.

The J gene is TRBJ2-3, the V gene TRBV24-1; D uncertain. Germline V gene sequence: CDR1 KGHDR, CDR2 SFDVKD. The CDR3 has 13 amino acids. V was pared by 1 base and J by 5 bases, with 6 bases between. The CDR3 DNA sequence: TGTGCCACCAGTGATTTCCGTGGAGATACGCAGTATTTT. Translated, it gives CATSDFRGDTQYF.

The J gene is TRBJ2-1, the V gene TRBV5-4, with 8 positions matching TRBD2. The CDR3 consists of 14 residues. The germline V gene encodes CDR1 SGHNT and CDR2 YYREEE (reference sequence). V gave up 8 bases and J gave up 7 bases; unmatched junction bases: 11. Here the CDR3 DNA reads TGTGCCAGTATCCCCCGGGAGGGGGGAAATGAGCAGTTCTTC. It specifies CASIPREGGNEQFF.

The CDR3 DNA follows: TGTGCCAGCAGCCCCTTCCGTGGGAGTGGATATGAGCAGTTCTTC. Its protein product is CASSPFRGSGYEQFF. The rearrangement joins TRBV7-9 to TRBJ2-1, with D possibly TRBD2 on 5 matching bases. The germline V gene encodes CDR1 SEHNR and CDR2 FQNEAQ (reference sequence). The CDR3 has 15 amino acids. With 5 bases removed from V and 8 bases from J, the gap between germline ends came to 19 bases. Full variable domain (remainder filled in from reference TRBV7-9 and TRBJ2-1): DTGVSQNPRHKITKRGQNVTFRCDPISEHNRLYWYRQTLGQGPEFLTYFQNEAQLEKSRLLSDRFSAERPKGSFSTLEIQRTEQGDSAMYLCASSPFRGSGYEQFFGPGTRLTVL.

V usage is TRBV5-1 and J usage is TRBJ2-7, with D perhaps TRBD1 or TRBD2 (5 bases each). CDR3 length equals 14 residues. The V end was cut by 4 bases, the J end by 0 bases, with 11 bases between. The germline CDR1 and CDR2 sequences are SGHRS and YFSETQ. Written as DNA, the CDR3 is TGCGCCAGCAGCGGGGACGCCCACTCCTACGAGCAGTACTTC. This gives the protein CASSGDAHSYEQYF. Together with reference TRBV5-1 and TRBJ2-7, the CDR3 gives the full variable domain: KAGVTQTPRYLIKTRGQQVTLSCSPISGHRSVSWYQQTPGQGLQFLFEYFSETQRNKGNFPGRFSGRQFSNSRSEMNVSTLELGDSALYLCASSGDAHSYEQYFGPGTRLTVT.

J is TRBJ2-1 and V is TRBV5-4, with D maybe TRBD2 (5 bases). Germline CDR1 reads SGHNT; CDR2 reads YYREEE (reference sequence). The CDR3 contains 12 residues. The V end lost 1 base, the J end lost 9 bases, and 8 bases lay between the germline ends. CDR3 residues: CASSLNAGEQFF. In DNA form, the CDR3 reads TGTGCCAGCAGCTTGAATGCGGGTGAGCAGTTCTTC. The whole variable domain, filled in from reference TRBV5-4 and TRBJ2-1, reads ETGVTQSPTHLIKTRGQQVTLRCSSQSGHNTVSWYQQALGQGPQFIFQYYREEENGRGNFPPRFSGLQFPNYSSELNVNALELDDSALYLCASSLNAGEQFFGPGTRLTVL.

The chain combines TRBV27 with TRBJ2-1; 7 nucleotides agree with TRBD1. V trimming: 3 bases; J trimming: 4 bases; junction bases outside the gene matches: 6. The germline V gene encodes CDR1 MNHEY and CDR2 SMNVEV (reference sequence). This CDR3 spans 15 amino acids. The chain's CDR3 is CASSLGTDFYNEQFF. CDR3 in DNA: TGTGCCAGCAGTTTGGGGACAGATTTTTACAATGAGCAGTTCTTC.

The genes are TRBV6-5 and TRBJ2-3; 7 bases are a match to TRBD2. Germline V gives CDR1 MNHEY, CDR2 SVGAGI. The CDR3 is 15 amino acids. V was pared by 6 bases and J by 0 bases, with 6 bases of the junction left unmatched. The CDR3 nucleotides are TGTGCCAGCAGGTCCACTAGCGTTAGCACAGATACGCAGTATTTT. Amino acids: CASRSTSVSTDTQYF.

The chain has TRBV10-2 and TRBJ1-5; TRBD1 might be the D (6 bases). In germline, CDR1 is WSHSY, CDR2 SAAADI. V was shortened by 8 bases and J by 0 bases, with 11 bases between the two germline ends. The CDR3 has 14 amino acids. In nucleotides, the CDR3 is TGCGCCAGCGGACGGACAGATAGCAATCAGCCCCAGCATTTT. Translated: CASGRTDSNQPQHF.

The V call is TRBV29-1, the J call TRBJ1-1, with unresolved D. V was trimmed by 6 bases and J by 1 base, leaving 9 bases between them. Germline values: CDR1 SQVTM, CDR2 ANQGSEA. The CDR3 loop spans 12 amino acids. The CDR3 loop is CSVNPRNTEAFF. The CDR3 nucleotides are TGCAGCGTCAACCCGCGGAACACTGAAGCTTTCTTT.

The chain is built from TRBV12-3 or TRBV12-4 and TRBJ2-1; 11 bases are shared with TRBD1. The CDR3 spans 15 residues. J lost 4 bases, V lost 6 bases, and 5 bases had no gene match. The CDR3 DNA reads TGTGCCAGCAGAGGACAGGGGGCGAGGTACAATGAGCAGTTCTTC. Protein product: CASRGQGARYNEQFF.

V and J are TRBV7-2 and TRBJ2-2; D is unclear. CDR3 size: 15 residues. V was pared by 1 base and J by 4 bases, with 10 bases between. Germline V gives CDR1 SGHTA, CDR2 FQGNSA. The CDR3 DNA is TGTGCCAGCAGCTTAGATGGAGACCCCACCGGGGAGCTGTTTTTT. It encodes CASSLDGDPTGELFF. The variable domain in full, completed from reference TRBV7-2 and TRBJ2-2, reads GAGVSQSPSNKVTEKGKDVELRCDPISGHTALYWYRQSLGQGLEFLIYFQGNSAPDKSGLPSDRFSAERTGGSVSTLTIQRTQQEDSAVYLCASSLDGDPTGELFFGEGSRLTVL.

The V and J genes are TRBV3-1 and TRBJ2-7; no firm D call. V was cut by 0 bases and J by 3 bases, with 15 bases left in between. Germline V gene data show CDR1 as LGHDT and CDR2 as YNNKEL (reference sequence). This CDR3 has 16 residues. CDR3 amino acids: CASSQDAPGLVYEQYF. DNA of the CDR3: TGTGCCAGCAGCCAAGATGCCCCAGGTCTGGTCTACGAGCAGTACTTC.

The chain links TRBV7-2 to TRBJ2-3, with 13 positions matching TRBD2. This CDR3 comprises 16 residues. The junction had 5 bases not matched to a gene; V was cut back by 4 bases and J by 4 bases. The germline CDR1 and CDR2 sequences are SGHTA and FQGNSA. The CDR3 region is CASSSGTSGISDTQYF. In DNA form, the CDR3 reads TGTGCCAGCAGCTCCGGGACTAGCGGGATCTCAGATACGCAGTATTTT.

CDR3 sequence reads: CASWDRANTGELFF. In nucleotides, the CDR3 is TGTGCCAGCTGGGACAGGGCGAACACCGGGGAGCTGTTTTTT. This rearrangement joins TRBV6-2 or TRBV6-3 to TRBJ2-2; TRBD1 matches at 9 bases. V was clipped by 8 bases and J by 0 bases; unmatched bases: 1. The germline gives CDR1 MNHEY, CDR2 SVGEGT. The CDR3 sequence is 14 residues long.

The chain combines TRBV6-1 with TRBJ2-1; D not resolved. V shed 6 bases and J shed 7 bases, with 13 bases lying between them. Germline V gene sequence: CDR1 MNHNS, CDR2 SASEGT. The CDR3 has 13 amino acids. Here the CDR3 DNA reads TGTGCCAGCAGGGTCCCTTTAGGGAATGAGCAGTTCTTC. Translation: CASRVPLGNEQFF.

The rearrangement links TRBV9 to TRBJ2-7, with TRBD2 matching 14 bases. After removal of 2 bases from V and 4 bases from J, the junction contained 5 bases not matched to a gene. The CDR3 contains 16 residues. Germline loops: CDR1 SGDLS, CDR2 YYNGEE. CDR3 nucleotide sequence: TGTGCCAGCAGCGTGGGGACTAGCGGGAGTTTGTACGAGCAGTACTTC. Translating it yields CASSVGTSGSLYEQYF.

V gene TRBV12-3 or TRBV12-4 combines with J gene TRBJ2-5; 10 bases are shared with TRBD1. Trimming removed 3 bases from V and 2 bases from J; junction bases left unmatched: 3. The CDR3 contains 15 residues. CDR3: CASSLTGGGQETQYF. In DNA form, the CDR3 reads TGTGCCAGCAGTTTGACAGGGGGCGGACAAGAGACCCAGTACTTC.

This clonotype has just one count. V is TRBV12-3 or TRBV12-4 and J is TRBJ2-2, with TRBD2 matching 11 bases. This CDR3 is 19 amino acids long. V lost 5 bases and J lost 5; bases outside the gene matches: 16. For the CDR3, the DNA is TGTGCCAGCAGTCCTGAGGTAGCGGGAGGGCCCGGGGAGACCGGGGAGCTGTTTTTT. Protein: CASSPEVAGGPGETGELFF.

The CDR3 DNA reads TGTGCCAGCAGTCTCGACCCGGGGGGACATCAGCCCCAGCATTTT. Its translation is CASSLDPGGHQPQHF. The chain uses TRBV6-1 and TRBJ1-5; tentatively, D is TRBD1 (5 bases). Trimming removed 5 bases from V and 5 bases from J, with 16 bases in between. Germline V gene lookup returns CDR1 MNHNS and CDR2 SASEGT. The CDR3 spans 15 residues.

The chain recombines TRBV2 with TRBJ2-3, with 8 bases identical to TRBD1. The V gene end was trimmed by 7 bases and the J gene end by 4 bases; junction bases not matched to a gene: 7. The CDR3 loop spans 14 amino acids. The germline V gene has CDR1 SNHLY and CDR2 FYNNEI. The CDR3 loop reads CASKTGVRSDTQYF. Written as DNA, the CDR3 is TGTGCCAGCAAGACAGGGGTTCGGTCAGATACGCAGTATTTT.

V and J are TRBV6-1 and TRBJ2-6; 7 bases agree with TRBD1. Losses at the gene ends were 8 bases for V and 4 bases for J; bases not matched to a gene: 8. The germline CDR1 and CDR2 sequences are MNHNS and SASEGT. The CDR3 spans 15 residues. CDR3 loop: CASGPRGLGANVLTF. In nucleotides, the CDR3 is TGTGCCAGCGGGCCTAGGGGGCTCGGGGCCAACGTCCTGACTTTC.

The V call is TRBV2, the J call TRBJ2-5; 9 nucleotides line up with TRBD2. Germline assignment: CDR1 SNHLY and CDR2 FYNNEI. V lost 8 bases to trimming and J lost 2 bases; unmatched junction nucleotides: 3. The CDR3 sequence is 13 residues long. DNA for the CDR3: TGTGCCAGCGGGCGGGAGGGACAAGAGACCCAGTACTTC. As protein: CASGREGQETQYF.

V gene TRBV2 combines with J gene TRBJ2-1; D ambiguous. This CDR3 is built from 13 residues. Trimming took 2 bases from V and 4 from J, leaving 6 bases between them. Germline V gene lookup returns CDR1 SNHLY and CDR2 FYNNEI. This CDR3 is CASSEFVYNEQFF. The DNA of the CDR3 is TGTGCCAGCAGTGAATTCGTTTACAATGAGCAGTTCTTC.

The chain recombines TRBV3-1 with TRBJ2-2, with 8 bases identical to TRBD2. J gave up 7 bases and V 6 bases, and 7 bases lay outside the gene matches. The CDR3 extends over 14 amino acids. Germline CDR1 reads LGHDT; CDR2 reads YNNKEL (reference sequence). CDR3 loop: CASSFAGGDGELFF. The CDR3 DNA reads as TGTGCCAGCAGTTTCGCCGGGGGGGACGGGGAGCTGTTTTTT. Together with reference TRBV3-1 and TRBJ2-2, the CDR3 gives the full variable domain: DTAVSQTPKYLVTQMGNDKSIKCEQNLGHDTMYWYKQDSKKFLKIMFSYNNKELIINETVPNRFSPKSPDKAHLNLHINSLELGDSAVYFCASSFAGGDGELFFGEGSRLTVL.